Following are 18 T cell receptor beta chains from one sample sequenced in a study of neurological immune-mediated disorders. TCRdb itself ran the 5' RACE reads through MiXCR, one entry per CDR3 protein. The table includes 64,000 or so distinct CDR3 sequences, roughly 10% detected once. The time point here: longitudinal time-point 1 (baseline). The sequencing sample was made of PBMCs. These receptors were obtained from a man aged 30-40 years in good health.

This chain uses TRBV13 with TRBJ1-1, with D maybe TRBD1 (6 bases). From germline, CDR1 is PRHDT and CDR2 FYEKMQ (reference sequence). Trimming cost V 5 bases and J 0 bases, with 13 bases left between them. The CDR3 consists of 15 residues. CDR3 in DNA: TGTGCCAGCAGCCCCCGGGGGGGCATGAACACTGAAGCTTTCTTT. It yields the protein CASSPRGGMNTEAFF.

A remark on this clonotype: Relative to the germline gene, one junction end is altered; a read error may explain this. The chain couples TRBV29-1 to TRBJ1-1; the D gene is possibly TRBD1 (5 bases). Germline CDR1 reads SQVTM; CDR2 reads ANQGSEA. CDR3 length: 14 residues. The CDR3 DNA is TGCAGAGTTGAAAAGGGGACCATGAACACTGAAGCTTTCTTT. Translation: CRVEKGTMNTEAFF.

There are many counts of this clonotype. V gene TRBV5-6 combines with J gene TRBJ2-1; D perhaps matches TRBD2 (6 bases). Looked up from germline, CDR1 is SGHDT and CDR2 is YYEEEE. The CDR3 runs 16 residues. Trimming cost V 4 bases and J 7 bases, with 21 bases left between them. The CDR3 nucleotides are TGTGCCAGCAGCCCCTTCGCGTGGGAGGCGAGTAATGAGCAGTTCTTC. Amino acids: CASSPFAWEASNEQFF.

This clonotype was seen at least ten times. The J gene is TRBJ2-7, the V gene TRBV10-1; possible D gene TRBD2, 6 bases. The V and J ends lost 0 bases and 3 bases respectively, with 15 bases between them. Germline loops: CDR1 WNHNN, CDR2 SYGVQD (reference sequence). The CDR3 contains 16 residues. CDR3 nucleotide sequence: TGCGCCAGCAGTGAGTCGCGGGTCCTGGGGGGCTACGAGCAGTACTTC. Residues: CASSESRVLGGYEQYF.

This clonotype was recorded at least ten times. V gene TRBV15 combines with J gene TRBJ1-2, with 10 bases fitting TRBD1. The V gene's germline CDR1 is LNHNV and CDR2 YYDKDF (reference sequence). There are 16 residues in the CDR3. V shed 5 bases, J shed 6 bases, and the junction held 12 bases outside the gene matches. CDR3 nucleotide sequence: TGTGCCACCAGCCTAAAGACAGGGGGCGCAGAAAATGGCTACACCTTC. Translated, it gives CATSLKTGGAENGYTF. Full variable domain (missing parts from reference TRBV15 and TRBJ1-2): DAMVIQNPRYQVTQFGKPVTLSCSQTLNHNVMYWYQQKSSQAPKLLFHYYDKDFNNEADTPDNFQSRRPNTSFCFLDIRSPGLGDTAMYLCATSLKTGGAENGYTFGSGTRLTVV.

This clonotype was counted many times. The rearrangement uses TRBV20-1 and TRBJ1-2, with D perhaps matching TRBD1 (6 bases). The germline V and J ends were trimmed by 5 bases and 3 bases, with 10 bases remaining between them. The CDR3 runs to 12 residues. Germline V gene lookup returns CDR1 DFQATT and CDR2 SNEGSKA (reference sequence). The CDR3 loop reads CSAPQGHYGYTF. The DNA for the CDR3 is TGCAGTGCTCCACAGGGCCACTATGGCTACACCTTC.

In this sample, this clonotype turned up many times. J is TRBJ2-1 and V is TRBV5-1, with 7 bases fitting TRBD2. Germline V lookup: CDR1 SGHRS, CDR2 YFSETQ. V lost 4 bases to trimming and J lost 8 bases; unmatched junction nucleotides: 15. The CDR3 is 16 amino acids. The CDR3 protein is CASSPGVFAGVDEQFF. The CDR3, as DNA: TGCGCCAGCAGCCCGGGGGTTTTTGCGGGAGTTGATGAGCAGTTCTTC. Based on the CDR3 plus reference TRBV5-1 and TRBJ2-1, the full variable domain is KAGVTQTPRYLIKTRGQQVTLSCSPISGHRSVSWYQQTPGQGLQFLFEYFSETQRNKGNFPGRFSGRQFSNSRSEMNVSTLELGDSALYLCASSPGVFAGVDEQFFGPGTRLTVL.

This clonotype has a count of ten or more. This sequence joins TRBV24-1 and TRBJ2-1; 7 nucleotides match TRBD2. The CDR3 is 15 residues long. With 7 bases clipped from V and 3 bases from J, the junction kept 8 bases outside the gene matches. In germline, CDR1 is KGHDR, CDR2 SFDVKD. CDR3 nucleotides: TGTGCCACCAGCTACGGACTAGATAACTACAATGAGCAGTTCTTC. This translates into CATSYGLDNYNEQFF.

This clonotype came up many times. The genes are TRBV7-2 and TRBJ2-1, with D perhaps TRBD2 (5 bases). V was pared by 4 bases and J by 1 base, with 11 bases between. The CDR3 spans 15 residues. The germline CDR1 and CDR2 sequences are SGHTA and FQGNSA. CDR3 residues: CASSSGRGSYNEQFF. DNA for the CDR3: TGTGCCAGCAGCTCCGGTCGCGGGTCCTACAATGAGCAGTTCTTC. The full variable domain, with the rest looked up from reference TRBV7-2 and TRBJ2-1, is GAGVSQSPSNKVTEKGKDVELRCDPISGHTALYWYRQSLGQGLEFLIYFQGNSAPDKSGLPSDRFSAERTGGSVSTLTIQRTQQEDSAVYLCASSSGRGSYNEQFFGPGTRLTVL.

The sample holds many counts of this clonotype. The V gene is TRBV5-1, the J gene TRBJ2-5; tentative D call: TRBD2 (5 bases). The V and J ends lost 0 bases and 5 bases respectively, with 8 bases between them. This CDR3 has 13 amino acids. Germline lookup yields CDR1 SGHRS and CDR2 YFSETQ. Written as DNA, the CDR3 is TGCGCCAGCAGCTTGGGAGGGTCGGAGACCCAGTACTTC. Translating gives CASSLGGSETQYF.

This clonotype was seen at least ten times. The chain is built from TRBV7-9 and TRBJ2-1, with TRBD2 matching over 7 bases. The CDR3 runs 15 residues. CDR1 and CDR2 (germline): SEHNR, FQNEAQ (reference sequence). V lost 7 bases, J lost 3 bases, and 9 bases stayed unmatched. The CDR3 DNA reads as TGTGCCAGCACCCGTTCTAGCGGAGACTACAATGAGCAGTTCTTC. Its translation is CASTRSSGDYNEQFF.

This clonotype was recorded at least ten times. V and J are TRBV2 and TRBJ2-7; 9 bases are shared with TRBD2. From germline, CDR1 is SNHLY and CDR2 FYNNEI. The CDR3 spans 13 residues. Trimming at V came to 10 bases and at J to 1 base, leaving 5 bases not matched to a gene. For the CDR3, the DNA is TGTGCCATCAATAGCGGGAGATCCTACGAGCAGTACTTC. It codes for CAINSGRSYEQYF. Variable domain in full (rest from reference TRBV2 and TRBJ2-7): EPEVTQTPSHQVTQMGQEVILRCVPISNHLYFYWYRQILGQKVEFLVSFYNNEISEKSEIFDDQFSVERPDGSNFTLKIRSTKLEDSAMYFCAINSGRSYEQYFGPGTRLTVT.

In this sample, this clonotype is medium-sized (0.01 to 0.1%). V and J are TRBV5-1 and TRBJ1-5; no definite D call. The CDR3 totals 13 residues. Deletions cut 6 bases from V and 7 bases from J, with 14 bases between. Germline V gene sequence: CDR1 SGHRS, CDR2 YFSETQ. CDR3 residues: CASKEEGRQPQHF. The CDR3 coding sequence is TGCGCCAGCAAAGAAGAAGGGAGACAGCCCCAGCATTTT.

The chain has TRBV6-2 or TRBV6-3 and TRBJ2-3; 8 nucleotides line up with TRBD2. V lost 6 bases, J lost 2 bases, and 7 bases stayed unmatched. The CDR3 sequence is 15 residues long. From germline, CDR1 is MNHEY and CDR2 SVGEGT. CDR3 in DNA: TGTGCCAGCAGAGACATTAGCGGGGTCACAGATACGCAGTATTTT. Translation gives CASRDISGVTDTQYF.

This clonotype was detected only a few times. This rearrangement joins TRBV28 to TRBJ1-2; no clear D gene. V was cut by 4 bases and J by 0 bases, with 6 bases left in between. CDR1 is MDHEN, CDR2 SYDVKM, per germline. The CDR3 loop spans 13 amino acids. DNA for the CDR3: TGTGCCAGCAGTTCCACCTCTAACTATGGCTACACCTTC. Protein: CASSSTSNYGYTF.

With regard to this clonotype: Mismatch with germline at one junction end may stem from a read error. This sequence joins TRBV5-1 and TRBJ2-4; 10 positions agree with TRBD1. The CDR3 loop spans 16 amino acids. CDR1 and CDR2 from the germline V gene are SGHRS and YFSETQ. The CDR3 sequence: CTSSRGGDRGKNIQYF. Written as DNA, the CDR3 is TGCACCAGCAGCCGAGGGGGGGACAGGGGCAAAAACATTCAGTACTTC.

This clonotype was detected ten times or more. CDR3 sequence: CASSLSTGPQYF. CDR3 nucleotide sequence: TGTGCCAGCAGTTTATCGACCGGGCCACAGTACTTC. The gene calls are TRBV28 and TRBJ2-7; D gene unclear. The germline gives CDR1 MDHEN, CDR2 SYDVKM. The CDR3 extends over 12 amino acids. V lost 1 base to trimming and J lost 10 bases, with 11 bases between them.

This clonotype was counted many times. The CDR3 nucleotides read TGTGCCAGCTCCTCGGGACAGTTAAATGAAAAACTGTTTTTT. The encoded protein is CASSSGQLNEKLFF. The chain recombines TRBV6-5 with TRBJ1-4; 7 nucleotides agree with TRBD1. V was clipped by 8 bases and J by 5 bases; unmatched bases: 8. This CDR3 region has 14 residues. The germline gives CDR1 MNHEY, CDR2 SVGAGI.